This entry is about one T cell receptor (beta chain). As yet, its antigen is unknown. The sample is drawn from a study of Ad26.COV2.S vaccination and SARS-CoV-2 variants. Findings and caveats of the study: There was a possibility that the TCR breadth and depth analyses underestimated total T cell responses. Among vaccine recipients, spike-specific TCR breadth exceeded that of placebo recipients.

The treatment: about 20 received Ad26.COV2.S at low or high dose, single or two shots; about 5 received placebo; per-sample allocation not given. Specimen acquisition occurred on day 63 following the initial vaccine or placebo injection. Using immunoSEQ multiplex PCR, the repertoire was profiled, and TCRdb retains in-frame clones only, with some absent. The sample carries hundreds of thousands of clones, about 90% recorded once. The CDR3 spans 12 residues. Germline CDR1 KGHSH, CDR2 LQKENI. Between the trimmed V and J ends, which lost 4 bases and 10 bases, there was a span of 11 bases. The specimen was peripheral blood, collected in a trial of Ad26.COV2.S vaccine versus placebo. The V gene is TRBV18, the J gene TRBJ2-1; D tentatively fits TRBD1 or TRBD2 (5 bases each). This TCR derives from a person between 18 and 60 years old who received the Ad26.COV2.S COVID-19 vaccine or a placebo. CDR3 bases: TGTGCCAGCTCACTGGGACGGCCAGAGCAGTTCTTC. It is translated as CASSLGRPEQFF.